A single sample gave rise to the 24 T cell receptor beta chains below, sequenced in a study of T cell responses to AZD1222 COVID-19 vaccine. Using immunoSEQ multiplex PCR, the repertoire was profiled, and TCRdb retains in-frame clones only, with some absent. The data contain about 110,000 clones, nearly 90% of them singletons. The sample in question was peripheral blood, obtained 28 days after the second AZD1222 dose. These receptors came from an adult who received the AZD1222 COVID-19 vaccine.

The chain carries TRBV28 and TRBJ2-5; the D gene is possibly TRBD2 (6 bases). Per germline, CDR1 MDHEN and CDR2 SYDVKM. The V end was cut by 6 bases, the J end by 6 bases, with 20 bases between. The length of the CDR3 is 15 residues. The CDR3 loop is CASSTRLGGLKTQYF. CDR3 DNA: TGTGCCAGCAGCACCCGACTGGGAGGTCTAAAGACCCAGTACTTC.

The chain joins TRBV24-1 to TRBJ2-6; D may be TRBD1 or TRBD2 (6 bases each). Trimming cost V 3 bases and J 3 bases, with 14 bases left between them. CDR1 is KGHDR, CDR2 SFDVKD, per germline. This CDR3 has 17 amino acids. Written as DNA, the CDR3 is TGTGCCACCAGTGATCGATGGGGGGCCAATGGGGCCAACGTCCTGACTTTC. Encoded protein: CATSDRWGANGANVLTF.

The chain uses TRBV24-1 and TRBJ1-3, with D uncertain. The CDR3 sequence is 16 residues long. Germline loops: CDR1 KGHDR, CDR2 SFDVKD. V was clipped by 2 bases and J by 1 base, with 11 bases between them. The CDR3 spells CATSDSRERSGNTIYF. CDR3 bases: TGTGCCACCAGTGATTCAAGGGAAAGATCTGGAAACACCATATATTTT.

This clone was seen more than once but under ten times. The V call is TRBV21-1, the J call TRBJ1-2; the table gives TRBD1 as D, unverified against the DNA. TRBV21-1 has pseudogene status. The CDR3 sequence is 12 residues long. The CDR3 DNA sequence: TGTGCCAGCAGCGCTTCAGGGGTATGCTACACCTTC. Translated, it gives CASSASGVCYTF.

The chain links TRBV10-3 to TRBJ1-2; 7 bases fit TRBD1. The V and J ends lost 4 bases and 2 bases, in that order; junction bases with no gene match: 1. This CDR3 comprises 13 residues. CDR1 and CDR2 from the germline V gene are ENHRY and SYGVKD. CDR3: CAISGDRNYGYTF. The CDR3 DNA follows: TGTGCCATCAGTGGGGACAGAAACTATGGCTACACCTTC.

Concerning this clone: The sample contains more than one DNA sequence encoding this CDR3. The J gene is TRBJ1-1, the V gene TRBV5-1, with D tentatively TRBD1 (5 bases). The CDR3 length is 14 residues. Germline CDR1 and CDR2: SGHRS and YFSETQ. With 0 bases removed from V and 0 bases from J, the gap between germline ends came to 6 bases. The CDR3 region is CASSLGQMNTEAFF. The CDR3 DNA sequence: TGCGCCAGCAGCTTGGGACAGATGAACACTGAAGCTTTCTTT.

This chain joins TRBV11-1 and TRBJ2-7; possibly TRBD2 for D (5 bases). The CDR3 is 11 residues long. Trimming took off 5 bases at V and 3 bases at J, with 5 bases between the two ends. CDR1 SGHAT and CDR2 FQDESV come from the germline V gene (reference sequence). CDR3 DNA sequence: TGTGCCAGCAGCGGGAGCTACGAGCAGTACTTC. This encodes CASSGSYEQYF.

CDR3 residues: CSVGTSREQYF. The CDR3 DNA reads as TGCAGCGTTGGGACGTCTCGCGAGCAGTACTTC. The chain employs TRBV29-1 and TRBJ2-7; D is ambiguous. The CDR3 is 11 residues long. Trimming stripped 4 bases from V and 6 bases from J, with 10 bases between. CDR1 and CDR2 from the germline V gene are SQVTM and ANQGSEA.

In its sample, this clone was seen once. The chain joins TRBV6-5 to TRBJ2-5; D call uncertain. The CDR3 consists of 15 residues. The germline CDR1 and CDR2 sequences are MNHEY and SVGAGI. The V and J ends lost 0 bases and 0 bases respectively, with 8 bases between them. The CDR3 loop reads CASSYSTMYQETQYF. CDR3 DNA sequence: TGTGCCAGCAGTTACTCGACCATGTACCAAGAGACCCAGTACTTC.

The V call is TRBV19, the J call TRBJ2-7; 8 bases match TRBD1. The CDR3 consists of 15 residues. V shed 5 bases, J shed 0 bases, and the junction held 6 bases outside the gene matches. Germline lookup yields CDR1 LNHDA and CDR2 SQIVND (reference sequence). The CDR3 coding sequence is TGTGCCAGTAGTCCGACAGGGGACAACTCCTACGAGCAGTACTTC. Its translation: CASSPTGDNSYEQYF. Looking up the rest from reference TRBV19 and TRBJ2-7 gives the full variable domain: DGGITQSPKYLFRKEGQNVTLSCEQNLNHDAMYWYRQDPGQGLRLIYYSQIVNDFQKGDIAEGYSVSREKKESFPLTVTSAQKNPTAFYLCASSPTGDNSYEQYFGPGTRLTVT.

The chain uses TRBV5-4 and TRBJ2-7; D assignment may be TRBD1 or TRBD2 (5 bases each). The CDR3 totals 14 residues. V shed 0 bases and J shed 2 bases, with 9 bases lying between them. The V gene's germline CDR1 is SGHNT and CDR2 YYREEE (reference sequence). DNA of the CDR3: TGTGCCAGCAGCTTGGATGGGACCACCTACGAGCAGTACTTC. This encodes CASSLDGTTYEQYF.

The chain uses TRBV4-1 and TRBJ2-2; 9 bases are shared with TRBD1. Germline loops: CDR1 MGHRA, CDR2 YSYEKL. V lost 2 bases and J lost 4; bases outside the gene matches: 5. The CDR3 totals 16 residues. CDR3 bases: TGCGCCAGCAGCCAAAGGACAGGGGCGGGCACCGGGGAGCTGTTTTTT. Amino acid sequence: CASSQRTGAGTGELFF.

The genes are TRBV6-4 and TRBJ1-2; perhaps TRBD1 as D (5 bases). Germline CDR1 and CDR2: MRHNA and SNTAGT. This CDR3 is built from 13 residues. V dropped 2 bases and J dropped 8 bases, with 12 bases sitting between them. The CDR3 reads CASSDGGGRGYTF. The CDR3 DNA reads TGTGCCAGCAGTGACGGGGGAGGTCGGGGCTACACCTTC.

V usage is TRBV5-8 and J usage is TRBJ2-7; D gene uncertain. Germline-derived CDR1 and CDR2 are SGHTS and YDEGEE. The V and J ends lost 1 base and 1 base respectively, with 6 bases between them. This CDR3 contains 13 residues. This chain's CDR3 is CASSLMGSYEQYF. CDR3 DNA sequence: TGTGCCAGCAGCTTGATGGGATCCTACGAGCAGTACTTC.

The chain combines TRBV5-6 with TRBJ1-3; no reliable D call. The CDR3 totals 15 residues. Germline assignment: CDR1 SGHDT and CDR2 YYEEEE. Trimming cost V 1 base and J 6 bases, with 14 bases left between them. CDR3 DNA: TGTGCCAGCAGCTTGTTGTTGGGATGGGCAAACACCATATATTTT. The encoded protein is CASSLLLGWANTIYF.

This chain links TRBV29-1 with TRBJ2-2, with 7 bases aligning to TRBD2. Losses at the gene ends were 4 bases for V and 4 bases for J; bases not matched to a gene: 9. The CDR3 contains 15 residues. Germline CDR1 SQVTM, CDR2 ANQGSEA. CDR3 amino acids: CSVVGTTDTTGELFF. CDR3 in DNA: TGCAGCGTTGTAGGGACTACAGACACCACCGGGGAGCTGTTTTTT.

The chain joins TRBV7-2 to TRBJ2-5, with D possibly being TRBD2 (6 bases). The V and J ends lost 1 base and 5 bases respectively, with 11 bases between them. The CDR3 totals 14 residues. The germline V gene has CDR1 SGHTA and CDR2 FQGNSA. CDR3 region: CASSLGPGGETQYF. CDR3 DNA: TGTGCCAGCAGCTTAGGCCCTGGGGGGGAGACCCAGTACTTC. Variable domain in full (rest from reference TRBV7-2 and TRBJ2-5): GAGVSQSPSNKVTEKGKDVELRCDPISGHTALYWYRQSLGQGLEFLIYFQGNSAPDKSGLPSDRFSAERTGGSVSTLTIQRTQQEDSAVYLCASSLGPGGETQYFGPGTRLLVL.

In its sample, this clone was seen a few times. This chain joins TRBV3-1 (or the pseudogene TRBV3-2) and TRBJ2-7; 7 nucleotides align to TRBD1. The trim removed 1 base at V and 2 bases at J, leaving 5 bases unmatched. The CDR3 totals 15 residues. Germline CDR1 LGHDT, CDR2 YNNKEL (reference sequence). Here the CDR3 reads CASSQVGTGAYEQYF. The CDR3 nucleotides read TGTGCCAGCAGCCAAGTCGGAACAGGGGCCTACGAGCAGTACTTC.

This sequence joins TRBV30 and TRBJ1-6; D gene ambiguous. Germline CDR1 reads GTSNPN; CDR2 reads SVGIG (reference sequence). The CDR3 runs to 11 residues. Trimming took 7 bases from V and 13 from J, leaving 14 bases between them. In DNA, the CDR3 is TGTGCCTCAGGACGGAAAACCCCCCTCCACTTT. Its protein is CASGRKTPLHF.

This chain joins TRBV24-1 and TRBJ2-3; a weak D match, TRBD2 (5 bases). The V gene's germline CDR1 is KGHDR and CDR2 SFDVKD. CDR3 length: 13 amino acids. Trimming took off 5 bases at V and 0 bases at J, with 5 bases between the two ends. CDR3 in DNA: TGTGCCACCAGTGCGGGAAGCACAGATACGCAGTATTTT. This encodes CATSAGSTDTQYF.

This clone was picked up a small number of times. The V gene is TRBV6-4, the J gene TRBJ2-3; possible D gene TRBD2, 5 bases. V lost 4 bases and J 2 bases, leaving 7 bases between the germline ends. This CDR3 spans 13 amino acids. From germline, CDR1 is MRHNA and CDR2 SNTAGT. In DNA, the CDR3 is TGTGCCAGCAGTGCGGGGAACACAGATACGCAGTATTTT. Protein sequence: CASSAGNTDTQYF.

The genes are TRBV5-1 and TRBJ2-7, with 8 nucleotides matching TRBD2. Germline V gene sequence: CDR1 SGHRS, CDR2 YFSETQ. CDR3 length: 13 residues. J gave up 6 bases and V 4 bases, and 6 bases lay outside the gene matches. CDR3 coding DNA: TGCGCCAGCAGCCCGGGACTAGTAGCCGAGCAGTACTTC. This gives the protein CASSPGLVAEQYF.

The CDR3 DNA sequence: TGTGCCAGCTCACCTTTGACAGCCGGGTTATCCTATAATTCACCCCTCCACTTT. It is translated as CASSPLTAGLSYNSPLHF. J is TRBJ1-6 and V is TRBV18, with a possible D match to TRBD1 (5 bases). This CDR3 has 18 residues. The V end was cut by 3 bases, the J end by 1 base, with 16 bases between. Germline V CDR1 and CDR2: KGHSH, LQKENI.

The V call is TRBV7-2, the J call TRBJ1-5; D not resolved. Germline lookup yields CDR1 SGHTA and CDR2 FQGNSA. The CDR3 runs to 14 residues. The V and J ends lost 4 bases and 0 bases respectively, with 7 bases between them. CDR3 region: CASSSGISNQPQHF. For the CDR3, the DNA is TGTGCCAGCAGCTCCGGGATTAGCAATCAGCCCCAGCATTTT.